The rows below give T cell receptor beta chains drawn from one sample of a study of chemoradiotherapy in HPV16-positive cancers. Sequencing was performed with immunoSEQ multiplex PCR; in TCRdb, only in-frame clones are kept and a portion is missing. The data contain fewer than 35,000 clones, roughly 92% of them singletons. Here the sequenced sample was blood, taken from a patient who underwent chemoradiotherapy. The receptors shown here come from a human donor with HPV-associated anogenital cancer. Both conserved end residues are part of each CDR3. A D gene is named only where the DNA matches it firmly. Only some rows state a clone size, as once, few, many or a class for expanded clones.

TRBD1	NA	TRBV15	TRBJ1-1	TGTGCCACCAGCAGAGACGCCTCGGGACAGCATAACACTGAAGCTTTCTTT	CATSRDASGQHNTEAFF
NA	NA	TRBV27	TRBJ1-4	TGTGCCAGCAGACCCGGCCGCACAGCCTCGGCTAATGAAAAACTGTTTTTT	CASRPGRTASANEKLFF
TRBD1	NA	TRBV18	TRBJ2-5	TGTGCCAGCTCACCAGGAAGGGGGCTCGAGACCCAGTACTTC	CASSPGRGLETQYF
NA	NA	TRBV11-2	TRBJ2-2	TGTGCCAGCAGCTTAGATTTGGACACCGGGGAGCTGTTTTTT	CASSLDLDTGELFF
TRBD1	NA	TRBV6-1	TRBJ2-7	TGTGCCAGCAGCGCACTGCAGGGGGTCGGCTACGAGCAGTACTTC	CASSALQGVGYEQYF
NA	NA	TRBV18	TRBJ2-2	TGTGCCAGCTCCCTCCGAGGGTCCGGGGAGCTGTTTTTT	CASSLRGSGELFF
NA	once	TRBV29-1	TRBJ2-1	TGCAGCGCCCGAGAAGGGCAGCCCTTATACAATGAGCAGTTCTTC	CSAREGQPLYNEQFF
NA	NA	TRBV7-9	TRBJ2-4	TGTGCCAGCAGCTCAGACTTTGCCAAAAACATTCAGTACTTC	CASSSDFAKNIQYF
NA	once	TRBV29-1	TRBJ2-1	TGCAGCGTTGATGTGGGTACGAGTGAGCAGTTCTTC	CSVDVGTSEQFF
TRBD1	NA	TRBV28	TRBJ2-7	TGTGCCAGCAGTTTCCCGGGACAGGGTAGTGGCGAGCAGTACTTC	CASSFPGQGSGEQYF
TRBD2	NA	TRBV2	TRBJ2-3	TGTGCCAGCAGTCGCACAGCTAATCTAGCGGGAGAGGATCCAGATACGCAGTATTTT	CASSRTANLAGEDPDTQYF
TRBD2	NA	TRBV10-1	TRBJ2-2	TGCGCCAGCAGCGGGGGGGAGTGGACCGGGGAGCTGTTTTTT	CASSGGEWTGELFF
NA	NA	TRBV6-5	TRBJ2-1	TGTGCCAGCAGCGCGGGACCCCCGGGCTACAATGAGCAGTTCTTC	CASSAGPPGYNEQFF
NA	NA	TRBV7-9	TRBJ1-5	TGTGCCAGCAAGCAAAACGGGGTAGGGGATCAGCCCCAGCATTTT	CASKQNGVGDQPQHF
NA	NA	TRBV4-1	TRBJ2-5	TGCGCCAGCAGCCAAGATGGGGCAGGGCGGGAGACCCAGTACTTC	CASSQDGAGRETQYF
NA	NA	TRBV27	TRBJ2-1	TGTGCCAGTGGCGGGGACCCAAATGAGCAGTTCTTC	CASGGDPNEQFF
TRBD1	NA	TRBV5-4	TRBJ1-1	TGTGCCAGCAGCCCTCCAGGCCGACAGGGAAACACTGAAGCTTTCTTT	CASSPPGRQGNTEAFF
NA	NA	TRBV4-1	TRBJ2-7	TGCGCCAGCAGCCACTTCGCGGCCCGTTCAGACTCCGAGCAGTACTTC	CASSHFAARSDSEQYF
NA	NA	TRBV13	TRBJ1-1	TGTGCCAGCAGCCCTTCCGGGAACACTGAAGCTTTCTTT	CASSPSGNTEAFF
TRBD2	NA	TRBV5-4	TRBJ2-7	TGTGCCAGCAGCCCTAGCGGGAGCCGCTCCTACGAGCAGTACTTC	CASSPSGSRSYEQYF
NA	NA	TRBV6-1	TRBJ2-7	TGTGCCAGCAGCCCCCCTGGGATCGACGAGCAGTACTTC	CASSPPGIDEQYF
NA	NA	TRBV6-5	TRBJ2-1	TGTGCCAGCCGCCCCGATAGGGGCCGGGGTGAGCAGTTCTTC	CASRPDRGRGEQFF
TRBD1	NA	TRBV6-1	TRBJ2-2	TGTGCCAGCAGAGACAGGGTTCCCGGGGAGCTGTTTTTT	CASRDRVPGELFF
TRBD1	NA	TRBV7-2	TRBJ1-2	TGTGCCAGCAGCTTAATTTCGGCAGGGGGAGGTTGGAACTATGGCTACACCTTC	CASSLISAGGGWNYGYTF
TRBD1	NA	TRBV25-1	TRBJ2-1	TGTGCCAGCCAGGGACAGGGATTCTACAATGAGCAGTTCTTC	CASQGQGFYNEQFF
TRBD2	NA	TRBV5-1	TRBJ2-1	TGCGCCAGCAGCTTGGGAGGACTAGCGGGGGGGAATGAGCAGTTCTTC	CASSLGGLAGGNEQFF
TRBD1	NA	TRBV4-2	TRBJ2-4	TGTGCCAGCAGCCAAGATGGCGAGACAGGGGGCGCAAACATTCAGTACTTC	CASSQDGETGGANIQYF
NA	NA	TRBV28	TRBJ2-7	TGTGCCAGCAGTTTAGATGGGGGGACGGGAAACTCCTACGAGCAGTACTTC	CASSLDGGTGNSYEQYF
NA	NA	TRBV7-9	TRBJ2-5	TGTGCCAGCAGCCCGAAGGCAGGCGGGGAGACCCAGTACTTC	CASSPKAGGETQYF
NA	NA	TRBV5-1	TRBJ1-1	TGCGCCAGCAGCTTGGCCGAGGGGGGGAACACTGAAGCTTTCTTT	CASSLAEGGNTEAFF
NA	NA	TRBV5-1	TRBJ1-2	TGCGCCAGCAGCTTGGGACAGAGCTATGGCTACACCTTC	CASSLGQSYGYTF
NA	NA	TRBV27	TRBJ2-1	TGTGCCAGCAGTTTATCGTCTGGTGAGCAGTTCTTC	CASSLSSGEQFF
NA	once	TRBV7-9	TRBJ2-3	TGTGCCAGCAGCTTAGCGAACAGGGTCCCTACAGATACGCAGTATTTT	CASSLANRVPTDTQYF
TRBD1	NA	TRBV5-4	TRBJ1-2	TGTGCCAGCAGCTTGGCCCGGGTAGGACAGGGATTGAGGGGCTACACCTTC	CASSLARVGQGLRGYTF
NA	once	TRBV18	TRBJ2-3	TGTGCCAGCTCACCAGGGGAGACAGATACGCAGTATTTT	CASSPGETDTQYF
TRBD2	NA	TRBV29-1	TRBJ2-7	TGCAGCGCTCTTCTGCGGGAGGGTTACGAGCAGTACTTC	CSALLREGYEQYF
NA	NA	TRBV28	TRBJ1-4	TGTGCCAGCAGCACGCCGGGGGGACCAACTAATGAAAAACTGTTTTTT	CASSTPGGPTNEKLFF
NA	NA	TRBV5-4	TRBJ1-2	TGTGCCAGCAGCTGGGACAATAACTATGGCTACACCTTC	CASSWDNNYGYTF
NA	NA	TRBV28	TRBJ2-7	TGTGCCACTCTACAGGGACTCCCAACCTACGAGCAGTACTTC	CATLQGLPTYEQYF
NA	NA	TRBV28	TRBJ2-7	TGTGCCAGCTGGCACAGTCCGGGGGAGCAGTACTTC	CASWHSPGEQYF
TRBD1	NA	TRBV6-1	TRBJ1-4	TGTGCCAGTCAGGGGGCGGTGGGAATGAATGAAAAACTGTTTTTT	CASQGAVGMNEKLFF
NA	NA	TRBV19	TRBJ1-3	TGTGCCAGTAGTATTGGCAGGGGAGCTGGAAACACCATATATTTT	CASSIGRGAGNTIYF
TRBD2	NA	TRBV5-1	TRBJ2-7	TGCGCCAGCAGATCCCAGGTGAGACTAGCGGGAGCCGGCTACGAGCAGTACTTC	CASRSQVRLAGAGYEQYF
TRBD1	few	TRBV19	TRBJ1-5	TGTGCCAGTAGGACATACAGGGGGCAGGATCAGCCCCAGCATTTT	CASRTYRGQDQPQHF
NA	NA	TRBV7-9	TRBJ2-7	TGTGCCAGCAGCTTACGCCAGGGGAAAGGGGTCCACGAGCAGTACTTC	CASSLRQGKGVHEQYF
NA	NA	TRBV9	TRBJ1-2	TGTGCCAGCAGCGTTTGGGGGAGCTATGGCTACACCTTC	CASSVWGSYGYTF
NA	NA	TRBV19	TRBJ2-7	TGTGCCAGTAGTATTGATGGCAGACTCTACGAGCAGTACTTC	CASSIDGRLYEQYF
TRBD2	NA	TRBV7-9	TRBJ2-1	TGTGCCAGCAGCTTGAGACTAGCGGGACTCATCGTCCATGAGCAGTTCTTC	CASSLRLAGLIVHEQFF
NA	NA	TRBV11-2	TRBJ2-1	TGTGCCAGCAGCTTTCTGTCGGGGGCGCCGGGATATGAGCAGTTCTTC	CASSFLSGAPGYEQFF
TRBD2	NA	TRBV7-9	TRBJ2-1	TGTGCCAGCAGCTTCCGGACTAGCGGCGGCAATGAGCAGTTCTTC	CASSFRTSGGNEQFF
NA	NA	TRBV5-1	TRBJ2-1	TGCGCCAGCAGCTTGGCGGTTCTGGGTGAGCAGTTCTTC	CASSLAVLGEQFF
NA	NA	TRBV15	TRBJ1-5	TGTGCCACCAGCAGAGATCTTGGACCGAATCAGCCCCAGCATTTT	CATSRDLGPNQPQHF
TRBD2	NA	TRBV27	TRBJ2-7	TGTGCCAGCAGTCCAACCTTAGCGGGCGAGCAGTACTTC	CASSPTLAGEQYF
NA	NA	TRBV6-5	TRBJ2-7	TGTGCCAGCAGTTACTCGTGGACGGACCCCTACGAGCAGTACTTC	CASSYSWTDPYEQYF
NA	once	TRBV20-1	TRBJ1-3	TGCAGTGCTAGAGGGGACATCACCATATATTTT	CSARGDITIYF
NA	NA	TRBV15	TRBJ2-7	TGTGCCACCAGCAGAGAGGCAACTACGAGATACGAGCAGTACTTC	CATSREATTRYEQYF
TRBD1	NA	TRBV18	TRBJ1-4	TGTGCCAGCTCGCCACAGGGGAGGAATGAAAAACTGTTTTTT	CASSPQGRNEKLFF
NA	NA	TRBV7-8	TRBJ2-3	TGTGCCAGCAGCTTAAATTCCCCACTGGCTAGAATATCAGATACGCAGTATTTT	CASSLNSPLARISDTQYF
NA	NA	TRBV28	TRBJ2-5	TGTGCCAGCAGCATCCAGGGTTACGGTGAGACCCAGTACTTC	CASSIQGYGETQYF